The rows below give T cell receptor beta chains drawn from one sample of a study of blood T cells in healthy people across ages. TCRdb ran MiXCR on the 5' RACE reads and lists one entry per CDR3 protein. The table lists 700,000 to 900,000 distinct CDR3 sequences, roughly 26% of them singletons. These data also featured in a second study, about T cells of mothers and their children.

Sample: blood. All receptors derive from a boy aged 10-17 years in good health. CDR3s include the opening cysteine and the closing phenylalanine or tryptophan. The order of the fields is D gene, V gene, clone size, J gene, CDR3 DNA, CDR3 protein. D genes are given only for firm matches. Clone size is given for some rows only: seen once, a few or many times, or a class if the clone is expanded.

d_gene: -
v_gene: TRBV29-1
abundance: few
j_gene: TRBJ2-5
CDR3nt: TGCAGCGTTGGGGAGCTGGAGACCCAGTACTTC
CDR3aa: CSVGELETQYF

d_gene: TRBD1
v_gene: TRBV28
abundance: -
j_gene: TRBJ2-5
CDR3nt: TGTGCCAGCAGGTCAGGACAGGGGTCCGATGAGACCCAGTACTTC
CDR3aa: CASRSGQGSDETQYF

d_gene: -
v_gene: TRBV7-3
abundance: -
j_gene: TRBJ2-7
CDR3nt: TGTGCCAGCAGCTTCGCCAGGCCCCCCTACGAGCAGTACTTC
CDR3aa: CASSFARPPYEQYF

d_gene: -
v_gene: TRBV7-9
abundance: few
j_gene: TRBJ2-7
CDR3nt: TGTGCCAGCAGCTTAGAAGGGCGCGAGCAGTACTTC
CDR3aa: CASSLEGREQYF

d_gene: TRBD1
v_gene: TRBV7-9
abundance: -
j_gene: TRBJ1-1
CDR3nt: TGTGCCAGCAGCCAAGCAGGGGGGATGAACACTGAAGCTTTCTTT
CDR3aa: CASSQAGGMNTEAFF

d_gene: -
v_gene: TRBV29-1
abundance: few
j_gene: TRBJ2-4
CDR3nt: TGCAGCGTTCAGAAGAACATTCAGTACTTC
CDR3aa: CSVQKNIQYF

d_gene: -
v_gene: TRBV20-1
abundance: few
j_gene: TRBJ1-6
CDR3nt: TGCAGTGCTAAGTCCTCTCAGTGGGGTTCACCCCTCCACTTT
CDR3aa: CSAKSSQWGSPLHF

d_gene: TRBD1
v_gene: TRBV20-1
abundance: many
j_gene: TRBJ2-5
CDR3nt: TGCAGTGCCGCGGGACAGGGGGCCCCAGAGACCCAGTACTTC
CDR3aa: CSAAGQGAPETQYF

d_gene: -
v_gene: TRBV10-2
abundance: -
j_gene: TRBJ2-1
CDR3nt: TGCGCCAGCAATCAGGGGACTACCAAAAACTGGCGCTCCTACAATGAGCAGTTCTTC
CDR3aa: CASNQGTTKNWRSYNEQFF

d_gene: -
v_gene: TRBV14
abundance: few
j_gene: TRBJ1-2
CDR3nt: TGTGCCAGCAGCCAGGTTGGGGACTACTATGGCTACACCTTC
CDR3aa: CASSQVGDYYGYTF

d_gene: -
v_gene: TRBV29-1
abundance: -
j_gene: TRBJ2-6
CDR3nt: TGCAGCGTTGGTCAAAGCTCTGGGGCCAACGTCCTGACTTTC
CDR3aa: CSVGQSSGANVLTF

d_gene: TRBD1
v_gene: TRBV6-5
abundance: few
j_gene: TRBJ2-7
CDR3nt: TGTGCCAGCAGTCTTACGACAGGGAGCTCTTACGAGCAGTACTTC
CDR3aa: CASSLTTGSSYEQYF

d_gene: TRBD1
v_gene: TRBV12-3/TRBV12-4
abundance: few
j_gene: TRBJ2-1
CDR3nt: TGTGCCAGCAGTCCCTCCGGGACAGGGGGCTTGAATGAGCAGTTCTTC
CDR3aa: CASSPSGTGGLNEQFF

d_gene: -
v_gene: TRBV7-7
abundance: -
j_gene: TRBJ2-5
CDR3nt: TGTGCCAGCAGCTTAGCTACGACTAGACTGGAGACCCAGTACTTC
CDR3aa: CASSLATTRLETQYF

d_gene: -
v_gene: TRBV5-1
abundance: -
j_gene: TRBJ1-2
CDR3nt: TGCGCCAGCAGCCAGGGGCGCTGGGGTGGCTACACCTTC
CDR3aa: CASSQGRWGGYTF

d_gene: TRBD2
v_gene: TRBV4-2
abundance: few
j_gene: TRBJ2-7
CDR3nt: TGTGCCAGCAGCCAACAGCGGGGCTCCTTCTACGAGCAGTACTTC
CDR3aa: CASSQQRGSFYEQYF

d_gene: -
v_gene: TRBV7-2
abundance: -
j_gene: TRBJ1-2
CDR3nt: TGTGCCAGCAGCTTTAGGGGGACCGGTGGCTACACCTTC
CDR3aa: CASSFRGTGGYTF

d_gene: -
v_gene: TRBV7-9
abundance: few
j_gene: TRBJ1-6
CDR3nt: TGTGCCAGCAGCTTAGTGGGAGTCTCACCCCTCCACTTT
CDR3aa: CASSLVGVSPLHF

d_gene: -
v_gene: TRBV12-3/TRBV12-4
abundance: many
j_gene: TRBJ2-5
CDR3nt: TGTGCCAGCAGTTTGGGCCCGGAGACCCAGTACTTC
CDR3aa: CASSLGPETQYF

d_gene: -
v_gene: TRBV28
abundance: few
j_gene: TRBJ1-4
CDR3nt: TGTGCCAGCAGTTTATTAGGTCGGGGGCGCGGCGAAAAACTGTTTTTT
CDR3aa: CASSLLGRGRGEKLFF

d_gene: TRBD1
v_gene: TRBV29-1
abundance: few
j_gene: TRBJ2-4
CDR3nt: TGCAGCGTTCGCGTTATGACAGGGAGAAAAAACATTCAGTACTTC
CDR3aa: CSVRVMTGRKNIQYF

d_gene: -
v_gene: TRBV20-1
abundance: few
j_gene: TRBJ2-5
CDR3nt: TGCAGTGCTGATGGACGGGCGGCAGAAGAGACCCAGTACTTC
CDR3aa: CSADGRAAEETQYF

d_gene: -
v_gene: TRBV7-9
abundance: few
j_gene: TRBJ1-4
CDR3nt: TGTGCCAGCAGCAGATCTAGGGTACAGCTTAATGAAAAACTGTTTTTT
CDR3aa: CASSRSRVQLNEKLFF

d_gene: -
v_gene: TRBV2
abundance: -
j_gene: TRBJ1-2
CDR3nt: TGTGCCAGCAGTGAAAGGGGTCTTCTTTATGGCTACACCTTC
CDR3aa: CASSERGLLYGYTF

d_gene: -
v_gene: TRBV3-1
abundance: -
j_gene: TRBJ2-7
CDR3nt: TGTGCCGGCAGCCAAGATCCCAGGGGTCACGAGCAGTACTTC
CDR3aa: CAGSQDPRGHEQYF

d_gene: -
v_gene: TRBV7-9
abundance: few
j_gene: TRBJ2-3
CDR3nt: TGTGCCGGTGACCCTTGGGACCACCAATCTAGCACAGATACGCAGTATTTT
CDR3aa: CAGDPWDHQSSTDTQYF

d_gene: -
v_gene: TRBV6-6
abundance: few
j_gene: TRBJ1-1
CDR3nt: TGTGCCAGCAGTACAACCGGGACGGCCCTCGGGGGGGCTTTCTTT
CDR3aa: CASSTTGTALGGAFF

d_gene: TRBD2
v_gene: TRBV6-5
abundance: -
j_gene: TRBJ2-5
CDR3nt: TGTGCCAGCAGTTACTCGATTAGCCGGGCGGGGGGGACCCAGTACTTC
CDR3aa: CASSYSISRAGGTQYF

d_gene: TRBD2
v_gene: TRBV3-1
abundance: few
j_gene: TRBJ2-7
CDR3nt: TGTGCCAGCAGCCGCGGGGGGGCAGTCTACGAGCAGTACTTC
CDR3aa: CASSRGGAVYEQYF

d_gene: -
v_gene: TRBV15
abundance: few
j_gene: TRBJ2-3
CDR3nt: TGTGCCACCAGCAGACGTAGCACAGATACGCAGTATTTT
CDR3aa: CATSRRSTDTQYF

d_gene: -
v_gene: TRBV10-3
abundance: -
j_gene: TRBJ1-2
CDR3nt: TGTGCCATCAGTGGGACAGACCACTATGGCTACACCTTC
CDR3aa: CAISGTDHYGYTF

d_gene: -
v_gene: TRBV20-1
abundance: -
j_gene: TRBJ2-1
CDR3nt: TGCAGTGCTAGAGAAAACTTTTGGCAGTTCTTC
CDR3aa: CSARENFWQFF

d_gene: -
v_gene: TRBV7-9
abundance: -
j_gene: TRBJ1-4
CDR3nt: TGTGCCAGCAGCCAACCCGTGCGCGAAAAACTGTTTTTT
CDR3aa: CASSQPVREKLFF

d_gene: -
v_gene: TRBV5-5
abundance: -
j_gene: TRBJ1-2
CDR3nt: TGTGCCAGCAGCCCGTCCCCCGGTCGCGGGACGAACTATGGCTACACCTTC
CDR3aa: CASSPSPGRGTNYGYTF

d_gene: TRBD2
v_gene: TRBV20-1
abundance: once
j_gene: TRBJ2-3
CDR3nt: TGCAGTGCTCCGACGCTAGCGGGGGAGACAGATACGCAGTATTTT
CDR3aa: CSAPTLAGETDTQYF

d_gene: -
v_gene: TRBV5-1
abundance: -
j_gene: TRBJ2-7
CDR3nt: TGCGCCAGCAGCGGGGACTCCAGCTCCTACGAGCAGTACTTC
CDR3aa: CASSGDSSSYEQYF

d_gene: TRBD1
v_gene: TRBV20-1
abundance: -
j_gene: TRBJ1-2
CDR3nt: TGCAGTGCTAGAGATCGCCCCGGGGACAGTTATGGCTACACCTTC
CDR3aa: CSARDRPGDSYGYTF

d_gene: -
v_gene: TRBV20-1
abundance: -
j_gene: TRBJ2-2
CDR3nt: TGCAGTGCTCCCGTGGCGAACACCGGGGAGCTGTTTTTT
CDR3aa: CSAPVANTGELFF

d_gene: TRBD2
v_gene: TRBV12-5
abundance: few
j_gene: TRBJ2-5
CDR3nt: TGTGCTAGTGGTTCGGGACTAGTGGGACAAGAGACCCAGTACTTC
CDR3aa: CASGSGLVGQETQYF

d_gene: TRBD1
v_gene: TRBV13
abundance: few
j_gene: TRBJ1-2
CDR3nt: TGTGCCAGCAGCTTTAAGACAGGGGTTTATGGCTACACCTTC
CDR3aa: CASSFKTGVYGYTF

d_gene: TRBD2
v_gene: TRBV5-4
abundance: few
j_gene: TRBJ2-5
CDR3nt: TGTGCCAGCAGCTCACCAGCGGGGGGGCGTACGGAGACCCAGTACTTC
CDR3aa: CASSSPAGGRTETQYF

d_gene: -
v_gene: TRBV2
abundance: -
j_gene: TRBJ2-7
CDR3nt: TGTGCCAGCAGGTCAGATTCGGCAGGGCGGTACGAGCAGTACTTC
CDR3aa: CASRSDSAGRYEQYF

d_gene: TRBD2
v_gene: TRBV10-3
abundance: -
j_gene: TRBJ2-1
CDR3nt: TGTGCCATCAGGGGGACTAGCCAAGACCGGGATGAGCAGTTCTTC
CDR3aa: CAIRGTSQDRDEQFF

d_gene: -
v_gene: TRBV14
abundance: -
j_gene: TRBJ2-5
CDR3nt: TGTGCCAGCAGCCAAGTGACAGGACAAGAGACCCAGTACTTC
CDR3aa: CASSQVTGQETQYF

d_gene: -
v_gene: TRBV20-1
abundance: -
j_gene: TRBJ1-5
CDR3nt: TGCAGTGCAAGACAGCTGGGCAATCAGCCCCAGCATTTT
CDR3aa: CSARQLGNQPQHF

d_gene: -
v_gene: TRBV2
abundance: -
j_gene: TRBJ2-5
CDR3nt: TGTGCCAGCAGCGGGAAGACAGTTGGGCAAGAGACCCAGTACTTC
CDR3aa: CASSGKTVGQETQYF

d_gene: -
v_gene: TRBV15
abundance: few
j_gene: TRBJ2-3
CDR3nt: TGTGCCACCAGCAGAGAGGGACGGGGGAACACAGATACGCAGTATTTT
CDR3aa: CATSREGRGNTDTQYF

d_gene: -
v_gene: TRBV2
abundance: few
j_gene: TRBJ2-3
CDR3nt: TGTGCCAGCGGCTTCACAGATACGCAGTATTTT
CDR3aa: CASGFTDTQYF

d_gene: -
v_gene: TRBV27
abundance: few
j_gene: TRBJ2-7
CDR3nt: TGTGCCAGCCAGGCTTACCCCTTCAGCTCCTACGAGCAGTACTTC
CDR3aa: CASQAYPFSSYEQYF

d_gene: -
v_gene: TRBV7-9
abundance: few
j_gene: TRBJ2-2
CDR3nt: TGTGCCAGCAGGAGGGACACAATAGGGGAGCTGTTTTTT
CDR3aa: CASRRDTIGELFF

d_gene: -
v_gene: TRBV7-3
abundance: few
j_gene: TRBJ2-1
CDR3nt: TGTGCCAGCAGCCCAAGGGGGGGGGCGAGGAATGAGCAGTTCTTC
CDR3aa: CASSPRGGARNEQFF

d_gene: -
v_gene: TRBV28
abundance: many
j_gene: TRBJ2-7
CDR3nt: TGTGCCAGCAGTTTGGCAGGGGTTCTTAGCTACGAGCAGTACTTC
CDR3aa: CASSLAGVLSYEQYF

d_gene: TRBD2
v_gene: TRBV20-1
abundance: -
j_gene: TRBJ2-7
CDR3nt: TGCAGTGCTAGCACCATCCAGCGGGGACCATACGAGCAGTACTTC
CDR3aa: CSASTIQRGPYEQYF

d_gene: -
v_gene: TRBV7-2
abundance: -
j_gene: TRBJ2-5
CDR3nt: TGTGCCAGCAGCTTAGCGTTATCTCCAGGAGAGACCCAGTACTTC
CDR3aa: CASSLALSPGETQYF

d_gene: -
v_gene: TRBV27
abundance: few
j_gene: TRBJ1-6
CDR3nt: TGTGCCAGCAGTTTAACCGGTTATAATTCACCCCTCCACTTT
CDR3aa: CASSLTGYNSPLHF

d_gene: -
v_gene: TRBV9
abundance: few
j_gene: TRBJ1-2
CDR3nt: TGTGCCAGCAGCGTATCAACCTATGGCTACACCTTC
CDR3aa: CASSVSTYGYTF

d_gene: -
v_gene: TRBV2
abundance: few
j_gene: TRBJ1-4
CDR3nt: TGTGCCAGCAGGGCAGGTGATAATGAAAAACTGTTTTTT
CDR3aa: CASRAGDNEKLFF

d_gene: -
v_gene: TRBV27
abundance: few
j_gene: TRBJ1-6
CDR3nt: TGTGCCAGCAGTTTCCGGGGGTATAATTCACCCCTCCACTTT
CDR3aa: CASSFRGYNSPLHF